These 19 T cell receptor beta chains originate from one sample sequenced in a study of blood T cell repertoires in COVID-19. Repertoires were generated with immunoSEQ multiplex PCR, while TCRdb's copy carries only in-frame clones and drops some. The repertoire holds about 210,000 clones, with approximately 87% as singletons. Material: peripheral blood. These receptors all come from a man between 60 and 70 years old who had recovered from COVID-19.

The V and J genes are TRBV2 and TRBJ1-5; D not certain. Germline V CDR1 and CDR2: SNHLY, FYNNEI. Trimming took off 9 bases at V and 4 bases at J, with 19 bases between the two ends. The CDR3 runs 15 residues. The CDR3: CASKWNSPRNQPQHF. CDR3 nucleotide sequence: TGTGCCAGTAAGTGGAATAGCCCAAGGAATCAGCCCCAGCATTTT. The variable domain in full, with the rest retrieved from reference TRBV2 and TRBJ1-5, is EPEVTQTPSHQVTQMGQEVILRCVPISNHLYFYWYRQILGQKVEFLVSFYNNEISEKSEIFDDQFSVERPDGSNFTLKIRSTKLEDSAMYFCASKWNSPRNQPQHFGDGTRLSIL.

This clone has just one count. The chain employs TRBV7-3 and TRBJ2-3; 11 bases line up with TRBD2. The ends lost 5 bases at V and 4 bases at J; junction bases unmatched: 5. The CDR3 is 15 residues long. Germline CDR1 reads SGHTA; CDR2 reads FQGTGA. The CDR3 loop reads CASSLSGGAADTQYF. DNA for the CDR3: TGTGCCAGCAGCCTTAGCGGGGGGGCTGCAGATACGCAGTATTTT. The complete variable domain, with remaining parts taken from reference TRBV7-3 and TRBJ2-3, reads GAGVSQTPSNKVTEKGKYVELRCDPISGHTALYWYRQSLGQGPEFLIYFQGTGAADDSGLPNDRFFAVRPEGSVSTLKIQRTERGDSAVYLCASSLSGGAADTQYFGPGTRLTVL.

The chain joins TRBV29-1 to TRBJ1-1; TRBD1 is a possible D gene (6 bases). The CDR3 is made up of 12 amino acids. V was shortened by 8 bases and J by 7 bases, with 17 bases between the two germline ends. In germline, CDR1 is SQVTM, CDR2 ANQGSEA. The CDR3 nucleotides are TGCAGCACGTTGGACAGCAACTATGAAGCTTTCTTT. It encodes CSTLDSNYEAFF.

The chain recombines TRBV6-2 or TRBV6-3 with TRBJ1-1; TRBD1 matches 8 bases. V lost 4 bases, J lost 0 bases, and 4 bases stayed unmatched. In germline, CDR1 is MNHEY, CDR2 SVGEGT. This CDR3 comprises 15 residues. Here the CDR3 reads CASSSDRVMNTEAFF. The CDR3 DNA sequence: TGTGCCAGCAGTTCGGACAGGGTAATGAACACTGAAGCTTTCTTT.

This clone was seen only once. This sequence joins TRBV5-8 and TRBJ2-7; possible D gene TRBD1, 7 bases. Looked up from germline, CDR1 is SGHTS and CDR2 is YDEGEE. V lost 0 bases and J lost 4, with 17 bases in between. The CDR3 covers 16 residues. The CDR3 sequence: CASSLAGGARGYEQYF. CDR3 DNA sequence: TGTGCCAGCAGCTTGGCCGGGGGTGCCAGGGGGTACGAGCAGTACTTC.

The rearrangement links TRBV4-3 to TRBJ1-2, with 10 bases identical to TRBD1. CDR3 length equals 16 residues. With 1 base clipped from V and 2 bases from J, the junction kept 4 bases outside the gene matches. Germline V CDR1 and CDR2: LGHNA, YSLEER. The CDR3 spells CASSQAATGGNYGYTF. The CDR3 coding sequence is TGCGCCAGCAGCCAAGCAGCGACAGGGGGCAACTATGGCTACACCTTC.

The chain carries TRBV19 and TRBJ2-5; 8 positions agree with TRBD1. CDR1 and CDR2 (germline): LNHDA, SQIVND (reference sequence). There are 14 residues in the CDR3. J gave up 3 bases and V 5 bases, and 5 bases lay outside the gene matches. The CDR3 spells CASSSKQGEETQYF. As DNA, the CDR3 is TGTGCCAGTAGTTCCAAACAGGGGGAAGAGACCCAGTACTTC.

The chain combines TRBV19 with TRBJ1-5, with a tentative D call TRBD1 (6 bases). V lost 0 bases and J lost 11, with 14 bases in between. Per the germline V gene, CDR1 is LNHDA and CDR2 is SQIVND (reference sequence). The length of the CDR3 is 14 residues. CDR3 amino acids: CASSIDGGHEAQHF. The CDR3 region has the DNA TGTGCCAGTAGTATAGACGGGGGGCATGAGGCCCAGCATTTT.

The J gene is TRBJ1-6, the V gene TRBV3-1 (or the pseudogene TRBV3-2); the match to TRBD1 covers 8 bases. CDR1 is LGHDT, CDR2 YNNKEL, per germline (reference sequence). This CDR3 spans 18 amino acids. The ends lost 3 bases at V and 0 bases at J; junction bases unmatched: 7. The DNA of the CDR3 is TGTGCCAGCAGCCACGGAACCCAGGGGGCCTCCTATAATTCACCCCTCCACTTT. Its protein is CASSHGTQGASYNSPLHF.

The chain carries TRBV10-2 and TRBJ1-2; 7 nucleotides align to TRBD1. Trimming took 7 bases from V and 0 from J; bases not matched to a gene: 11. The CDR3 is made up of 16 amino acids. The germline V gene has CDR1 WSHSY and CDR2 SAAADI. The CDR3 reads CASTETKGATNYGYTF. The CDR3 DNA is TGCGCCAGCACCGAAACCAAGGGGGCGACTAACTATGGCTACACCTTC.

The rearrangement links TRBV14 to TRBJ1-2; D gene uncertain. Trimming pared 0 bases from V and 5 bases from J, leaving 7 bases between. Germline V gene data show CDR1 as SGHDN and CDR2 as FVKESK. The CDR3 runs to 13 residues. CDR3 region: CASSQDTAYGYTF. The CDR3 coding sequence is TGTGCCAGCAGCCAAGATACAGCATATGGCTACACCTTC.

This clone was counted a few times. Its ends do not fully match the called genes, so a read error is possible. The rearrangement uses TRBV11-2 and TRBJ1-4; D possibly corresponds to TRBD1 (6 bases). CDR1 is SGHAT, CDR2 FQNNGV, per germline. The CDR3 is made up of 14 amino acids. This CDR3 is CASSLDRGNGKLFF. CDR3 in DNA: TGTGCCAGCAGCTTAGACAGGGGAAATGGAAAACTGTTTTTT.

CDR3 sequence (DNA): TGTGCCAGCACCCAACCCCGACAGGGGTATGAGCAGTTCTTC. This gives the protein CASTQPRQGYEQFF. The chain combines TRBV6-5 with TRBJ2-1; 8 nucleotides agree with TRBD1. This CDR3 has 14 residues. Trimming removed 7 bases from V and 8 bases from J; junction bases left unmatched: 10. Germline CDR1 is MNHEY and CDR2 is SVGAGI.

The chain employs TRBV11-3 and TRBJ1-1; 9 bases line up with TRBD1. Germline assignment: CDR1 SGHNT and CDR2 YENEEA. The J segment lost 8 bases and the V segment lost 5 bases, leaving 12 bases of the junction unmatched. The CDR3 sequence is 15 residues long. The CDR3 spells CASSQGQGSTSEAFF. For the CDR3, the DNA is TGTGCCAGCAGCCAAGGACAGGGGAGCACCTCAGAAGCTTTCTTT.

The chain carries TRBV9 and TRBJ1-1; TRBD1 matches at 7 bases. The V segment lost 4 bases and the J segment 4 bases; nucleotides outside the gene matches: 13. Germline CDR1 and CDR2: SGDLS and YYNGEE. This CDR3 region has 16 residues. The CDR3 nucleotides read TGTGCCAGCAGCCTTGGAGCGACAGGGAGCATCACTGAAGCTTTCTTT. Its protein is CASSLGATGSITEAFF.

This rearrangement joins TRBV9 to TRBJ1-5; no clear D. The ends were cut back, 3 bases at V and 4 bases at J, with 14 bases in the middle. Germline CDR1 SGDLS, CDR2 YYNGEE. CDR3 length equals 15 residues. In DNA, the CDR3 is TGTGCCAGCAGCGCCCTAGGAGGTGGGAATCAGCCCCAGCATTTT. This translates into CASSALGGGNQPQHF.

The rearrangement links TRBV2 to TRBJ2-2; D call uncertain. The CDR3 contains 13 residues. CDR1 is SNHLY, CDR2 FYNNEI, per germline. The CDR3 sequence: CGSRNRETGELFF. In nucleotides, the CDR3 is TGTGGGAGCAGGAATAGAGAAACCGGGGAGCTGTTTTTT.

The chain combines TRBV30 with TRBJ1-2; D gene ambiguous. Looked up from germline, CDR1 is GTSNPN and CDR2 is SVGIG (reference sequence). V was pared by 4 bases and J by 2 bases, with 8 bases between. This CDR3 has 12 residues. This CDR3 reads CAWNGQNYGYTF. The DNA for the CDR3 is TGTGCCTGGAATGGTCAGAACTATGGCTACACCTTC.

This clone was seen a few times. The rearrangement joins TRBV6-5 to TRBJ1-2; 9 bases are a match to TRBD1. Germline V lookup: CDR1 MNHEY, CDR2 SVGAGI. This CDR3 is 13 amino acids long. Trimming cost V 5 bases and J 7 bases; bases outside gene matches: 5. The CDR3 DNA is TGTGCCAGCAGTCAACAGGGGGCGGGTGGCTACACCTTC. Its translation: CASSQQGAGGYTF.